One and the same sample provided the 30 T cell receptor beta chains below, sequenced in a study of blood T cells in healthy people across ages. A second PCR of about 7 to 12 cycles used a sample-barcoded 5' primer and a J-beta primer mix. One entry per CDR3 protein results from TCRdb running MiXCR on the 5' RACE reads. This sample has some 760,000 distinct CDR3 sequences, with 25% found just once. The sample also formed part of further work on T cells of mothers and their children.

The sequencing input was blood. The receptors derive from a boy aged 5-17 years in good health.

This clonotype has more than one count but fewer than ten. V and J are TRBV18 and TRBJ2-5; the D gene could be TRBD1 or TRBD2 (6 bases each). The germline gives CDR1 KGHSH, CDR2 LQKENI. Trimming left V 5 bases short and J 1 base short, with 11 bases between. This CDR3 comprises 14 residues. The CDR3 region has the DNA TGTGCCAGCTCAAAGGGGGGCCTCCAAGAGACCCAGTACTTC. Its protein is CASSKGGLQETQYF. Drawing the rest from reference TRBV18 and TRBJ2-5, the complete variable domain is NAGVMQNPRHLVRRRGQEARLRCSPMKGHSHVYWYRQLPEEGLKFMVYLQKENIIDESGMPKERFSAEFPKEGPSILRIQQVVRGDSAAYFCASSKGGLQETQYFGPGTRLLVL.

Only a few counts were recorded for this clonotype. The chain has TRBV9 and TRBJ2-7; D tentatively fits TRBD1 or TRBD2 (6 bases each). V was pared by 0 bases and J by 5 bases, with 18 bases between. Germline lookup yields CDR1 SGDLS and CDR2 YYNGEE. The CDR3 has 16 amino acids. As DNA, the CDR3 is TGTGCCAGCAGCGTAGGGGGGGCAGGAGCTACCCACGAGCAGTACTTC. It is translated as CASSVGGAGATHEQYF.

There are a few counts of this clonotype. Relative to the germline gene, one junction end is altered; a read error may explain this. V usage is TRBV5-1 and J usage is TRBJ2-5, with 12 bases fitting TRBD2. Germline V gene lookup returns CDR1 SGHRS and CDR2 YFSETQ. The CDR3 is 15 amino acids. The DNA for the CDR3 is TGCGCCAGCAGATTGGACGGGACTAGCGGGGAGACCCAGTACTTC. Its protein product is CASRLDGTSGETQYF.

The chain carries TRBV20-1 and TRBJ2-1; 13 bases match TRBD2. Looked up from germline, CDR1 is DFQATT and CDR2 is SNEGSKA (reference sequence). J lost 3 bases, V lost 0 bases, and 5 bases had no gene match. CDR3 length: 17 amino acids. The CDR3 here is CSARDKTSGRYYNEQFF. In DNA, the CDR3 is TGCAGTGCTAGAGACAAGACTAGCGGGAGGTACTACAATGAGCAGTTCTTC.

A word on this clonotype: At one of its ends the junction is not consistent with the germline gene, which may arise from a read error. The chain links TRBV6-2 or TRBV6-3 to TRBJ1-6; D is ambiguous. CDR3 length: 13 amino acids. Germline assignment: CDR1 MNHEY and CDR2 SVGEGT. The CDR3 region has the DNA TGCGCCAGCAGTTACTCCGAAGGTTCACCCCTCCACTTT. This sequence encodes CASSYSEGSPLHF.

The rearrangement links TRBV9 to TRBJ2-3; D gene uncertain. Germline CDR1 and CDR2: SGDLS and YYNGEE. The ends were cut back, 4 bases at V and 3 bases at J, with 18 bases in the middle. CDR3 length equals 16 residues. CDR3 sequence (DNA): TGTGCCAGCAGCCAACACTCCCTAACCTCGACAGATACGCAGTATTTT. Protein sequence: CASSQHSLTSTDTQYF.

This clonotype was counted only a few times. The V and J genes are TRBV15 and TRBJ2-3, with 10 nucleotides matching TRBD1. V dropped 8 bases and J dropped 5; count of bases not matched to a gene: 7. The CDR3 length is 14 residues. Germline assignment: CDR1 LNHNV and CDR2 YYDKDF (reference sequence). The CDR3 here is CATQETGGIDTQYF. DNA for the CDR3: TGTGCCACCCAAGAGACAGGGGGCATAGATACGCAGTATTTT.

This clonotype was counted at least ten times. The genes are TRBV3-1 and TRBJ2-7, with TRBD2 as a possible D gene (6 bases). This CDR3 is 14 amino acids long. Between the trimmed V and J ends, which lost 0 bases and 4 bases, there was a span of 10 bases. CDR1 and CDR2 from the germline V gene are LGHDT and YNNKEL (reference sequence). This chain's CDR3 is CASSQEAGPYEQYF. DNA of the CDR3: TGTGCCAGCAGCCAAGAGGCGGGACCATACGAGCAGTACTTC.

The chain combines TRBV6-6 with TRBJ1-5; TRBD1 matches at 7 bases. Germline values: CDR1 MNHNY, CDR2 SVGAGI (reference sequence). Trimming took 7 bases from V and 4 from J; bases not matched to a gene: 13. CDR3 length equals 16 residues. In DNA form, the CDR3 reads TGTGCCAGCACCATCTGGGGCGGCAGGGGGAATCAGCCCCAGCATTTT. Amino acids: CASTIWGGRGNQPQHF.

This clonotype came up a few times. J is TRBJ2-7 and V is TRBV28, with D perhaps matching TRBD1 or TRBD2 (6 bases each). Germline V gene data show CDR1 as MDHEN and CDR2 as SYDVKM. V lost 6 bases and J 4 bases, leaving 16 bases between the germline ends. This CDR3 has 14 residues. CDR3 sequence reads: CASSFRGGLYEQYF. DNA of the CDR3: TGTGCCAGCAGCTTCCGAGGGGGGCTATACGAGCAGTACTTC.

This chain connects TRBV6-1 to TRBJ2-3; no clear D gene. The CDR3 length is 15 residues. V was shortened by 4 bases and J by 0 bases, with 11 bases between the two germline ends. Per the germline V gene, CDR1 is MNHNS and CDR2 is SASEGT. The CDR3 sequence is CASSAGFGSTDTQYF. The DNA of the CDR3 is TGTGCCAGCAGTGCCGGTTTCGGTAGCACAGATACGCAGTATTTT.

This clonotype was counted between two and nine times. The CDR3 here is CASSLINSGDGYTF. Written as DNA, the CDR3 is TGTGCCAGCAGTCTGATAAATTCGGGGGACGGCTACACCTTC. The chain has TRBV28 and TRBJ1-2, with D maybe TRBD1 (5 bases). V lost 5 bases to trimming and J lost 8 bases, with 18 bases between them. The length of the CDR3 is 14 residues. Per germline, CDR1 MDHEN and CDR2 SYDVKM.

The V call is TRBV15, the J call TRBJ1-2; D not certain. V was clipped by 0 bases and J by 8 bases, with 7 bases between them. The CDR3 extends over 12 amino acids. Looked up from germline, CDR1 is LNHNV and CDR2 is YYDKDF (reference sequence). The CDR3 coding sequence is TGTGCCACCAGCAGAGAGGGGTTCGGCTACACCTTC. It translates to CATSREGFGYTF.

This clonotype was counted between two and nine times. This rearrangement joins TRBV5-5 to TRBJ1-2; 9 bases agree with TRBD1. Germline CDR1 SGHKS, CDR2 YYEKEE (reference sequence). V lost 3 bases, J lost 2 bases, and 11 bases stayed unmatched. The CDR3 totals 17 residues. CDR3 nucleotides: TGTGCCAGCAGCTCTCACAGGGGGCCCGCGAGAAACTATGGCTACACCTTC. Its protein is CASSSHRGPARNYGYTF.

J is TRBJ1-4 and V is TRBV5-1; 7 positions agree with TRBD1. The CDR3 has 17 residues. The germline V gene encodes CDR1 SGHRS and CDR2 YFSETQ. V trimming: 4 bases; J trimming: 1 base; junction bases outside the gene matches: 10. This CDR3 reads CASSPGTASVTNEKLFF. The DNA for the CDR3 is TGCGCCAGCAGCCCAGGGACAGCGAGTGTAACTAATGAAAAACTGTTTTTT.

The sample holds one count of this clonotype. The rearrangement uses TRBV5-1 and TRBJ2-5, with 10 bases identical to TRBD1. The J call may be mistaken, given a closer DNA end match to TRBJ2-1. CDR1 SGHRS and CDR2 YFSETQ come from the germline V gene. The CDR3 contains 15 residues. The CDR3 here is CASSRGQGNIDEQFF. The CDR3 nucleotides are TGCGCCAGCAGCCGGGGACAGGGGAATATCGATGAGCAGTTCTTC.

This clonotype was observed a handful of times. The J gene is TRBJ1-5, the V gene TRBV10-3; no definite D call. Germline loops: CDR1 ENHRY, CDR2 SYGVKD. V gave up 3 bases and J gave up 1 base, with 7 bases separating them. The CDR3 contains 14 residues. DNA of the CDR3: TGTGCCATCAGTGAAGCTGAGAGCAATCAGCCCCAGCATTTT. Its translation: CAISEAESNQPQHF.

Written as DNA, the CDR3 is TGCAGTGCTGCATCACTGGCGGGGGGTCACACCGGGGAGCTGTTTTTT. Protein: CSAASLAGGHTGELFF. J is TRBJ2-2 and V is TRBV20-1, with TRBD2 matching over 8 bases. This CDR3 is 16 amino acids long. The junction had 11 bases not matched to a gene; V was cut back by 5 bases and J by 3 bases. Germline V gene sequence: CDR1 DFQATT, CDR2 SNEGSKA (reference sequence).

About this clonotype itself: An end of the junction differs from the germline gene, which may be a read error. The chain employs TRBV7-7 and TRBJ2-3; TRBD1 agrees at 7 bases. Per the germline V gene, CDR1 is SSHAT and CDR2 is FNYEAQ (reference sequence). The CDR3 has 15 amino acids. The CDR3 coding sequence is TGTGCTAGCAGCCCCGGACAGGAAAGCACAGATACGCAGTATTTT. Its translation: CASSPGQESTDTQYF. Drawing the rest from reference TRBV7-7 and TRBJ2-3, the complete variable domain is GAGVSQSPRYKVTKRGQDVTLRCDPISSHATLYWYQQALGQGPEFLTYFNYEAQPDKSGLPSDRFSAERPEGSISTLTIQRTEQRDSAMYRCASSPGQESTDTQYFGPGTRLTVL.

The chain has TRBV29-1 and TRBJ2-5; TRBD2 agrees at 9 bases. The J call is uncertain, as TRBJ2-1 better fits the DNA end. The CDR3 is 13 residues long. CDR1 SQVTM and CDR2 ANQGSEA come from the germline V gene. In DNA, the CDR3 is TGCAGCGTGGTACTAGCGGGTTACAATGAGCAGTTCTTC. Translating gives CSVVLAGYNEQFF.

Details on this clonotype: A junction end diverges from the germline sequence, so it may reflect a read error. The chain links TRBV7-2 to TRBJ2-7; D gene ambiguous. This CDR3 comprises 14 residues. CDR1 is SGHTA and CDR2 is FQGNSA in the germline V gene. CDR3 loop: CAGSLVTDTYEQYF. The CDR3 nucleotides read TGTGCCGGCAGCTTAGTGACGGATACCTACGAGCAGTACTTC.

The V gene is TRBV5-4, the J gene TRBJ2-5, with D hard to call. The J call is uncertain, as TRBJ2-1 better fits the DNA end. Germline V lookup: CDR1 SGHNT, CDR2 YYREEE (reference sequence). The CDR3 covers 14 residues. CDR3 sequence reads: CASSLFETYNEQFF. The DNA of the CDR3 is TGTGCCAGCAGCTTGTTCGAAACTTACAATGAGCAGTTCTTC.

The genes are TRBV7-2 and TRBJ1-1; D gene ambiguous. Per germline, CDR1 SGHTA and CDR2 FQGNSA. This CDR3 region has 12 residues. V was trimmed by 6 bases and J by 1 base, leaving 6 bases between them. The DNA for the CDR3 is TGTGCCAGCAGAATCCGGAACACTGAAGCTTTCTTT. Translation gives CASRIRNTEAFF.

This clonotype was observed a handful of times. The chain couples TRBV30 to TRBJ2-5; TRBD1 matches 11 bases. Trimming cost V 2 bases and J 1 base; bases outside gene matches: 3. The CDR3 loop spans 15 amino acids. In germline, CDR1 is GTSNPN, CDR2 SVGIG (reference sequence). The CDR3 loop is CAWSTGQGVQETQYF. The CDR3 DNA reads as TGTGCCTGGAGTACGGGACAGGGGGTCCAAGAGACCCAGTACTTC.

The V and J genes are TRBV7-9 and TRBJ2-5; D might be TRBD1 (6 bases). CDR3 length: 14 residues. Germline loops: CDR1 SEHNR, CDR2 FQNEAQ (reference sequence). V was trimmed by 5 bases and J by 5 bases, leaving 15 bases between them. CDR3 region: CASSPIPGDETQYF. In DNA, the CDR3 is TGTGCCAGCAGCCCTATCCCAGGGGACGAGACCCAGTACTTC. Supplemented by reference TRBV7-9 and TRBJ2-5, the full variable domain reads DTGVSQNPRHKITKRGQNVTFRCDPISEHNRLYWYRQTLGQGPEFLTYFQNEAQLEKSRLLSDRFSAERPKGSFSTLEIQRTEQGDSAMYLCASSPIPGDETQYFGPGTRLLVL.

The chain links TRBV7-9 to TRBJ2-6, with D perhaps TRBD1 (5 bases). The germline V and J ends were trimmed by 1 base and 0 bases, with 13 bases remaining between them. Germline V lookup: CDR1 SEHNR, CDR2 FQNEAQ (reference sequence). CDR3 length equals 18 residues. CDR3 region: CASSLGFDRPSGANVLTF. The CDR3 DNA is TGTGCCAGCAGCTTAGGGTTCGACAGACCCTCTGGGGCCAACGTCCTGACTTTC.

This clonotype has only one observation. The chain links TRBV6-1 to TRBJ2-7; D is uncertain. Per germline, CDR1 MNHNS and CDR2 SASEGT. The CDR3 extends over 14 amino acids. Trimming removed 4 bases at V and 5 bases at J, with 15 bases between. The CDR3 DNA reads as TGTGCCAGCAGTGGTCTAGTAATAGGCGACGAGCAGTACTTC. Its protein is CASSGLVIGDEQYF.

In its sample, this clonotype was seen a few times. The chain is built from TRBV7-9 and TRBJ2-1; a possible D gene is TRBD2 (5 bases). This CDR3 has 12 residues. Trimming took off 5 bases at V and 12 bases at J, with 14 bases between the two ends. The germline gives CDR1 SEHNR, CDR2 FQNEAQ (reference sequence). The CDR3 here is CASSGRSRSQFF. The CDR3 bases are TGTGCCAGCAGCGGGAGATCTAGGTCGCAGTTCTTC.

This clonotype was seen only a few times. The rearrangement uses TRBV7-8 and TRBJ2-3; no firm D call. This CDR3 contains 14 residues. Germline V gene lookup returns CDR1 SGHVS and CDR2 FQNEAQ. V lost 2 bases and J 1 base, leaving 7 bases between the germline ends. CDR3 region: CASSLSARTDTQYF. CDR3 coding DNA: TGTGCCAGCAGCTTAAGTGCCCGCACAGATACGCAGTATTTT.

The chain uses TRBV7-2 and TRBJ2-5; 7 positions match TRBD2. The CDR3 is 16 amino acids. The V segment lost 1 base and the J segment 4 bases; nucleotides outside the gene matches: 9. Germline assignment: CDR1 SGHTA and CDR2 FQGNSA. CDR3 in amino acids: CASSLVTRGGRETQYF. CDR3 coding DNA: TGTGCCAGCAGCTTAGTTACGCGGGGAGGGAGAGAGACCCAGTACTTC.